The T cell receptor beta chain under discussion was sequenced for a study of blood T cell repertoires in COVID-19. Study context: The analysed material was cDNA or gDNA that came from T cells, B-cell-depleted T cells, or PBMCs.

Original data processing: It was from reference gene primer amplification that nucleated cell counts were estimated. The table came from immunoSEQ multiplex PCR; TCRdb's copy has only in-frame clones and leaves some out. V, J and clone size were drawn from that table, and D and trimming were deduced from the DNA. The data hold about 150,000 clones, with 80% to 90% observed a single time. The source of this sequence is a woman in her 70s with acute or convalescent COVID-19. Sequencing was done on a sample of peripheral blood.

The DNA of the CDR3 is TGTGCCAGCAGCGGAACCGGGTTCTACAATGAGCAGTTCTTC. Its protein product is CASSGTGFYNEQFF. The chain joins TRBV9 to TRBJ2-1; D is unclear. Germline V CDR1 and CDR2: SGDLS, YYNGEE. V lost 3 bases, J lost 3 bases, and 10 bases lay in between. The CDR3 has 14 residues.